What follows are 23 T cell receptor beta chains derived from one specimen sequenced in a study of neurological immune-mediated disorders. From the 5' RACE reads, TCRdb called clonotypes with MiXCR, one entry per CDR3 protein. The top ten hold under 2.5% of the sample, which has about 62,000 distinct CDR3 sequences, roughly 3.5% seen once. The sequenced sample consisted of PBMCs. The receptors originated from a woman aged 50 to 60 with multiple sclerosis.

This clonotype was seen ten or more times. The genes are TRBV5-1 and TRBJ2-6, with D possibly TRBD1 on 6 matching bases. This CDR3 has 15 amino acids. V gave up 4 bases and J gave up 0 bases, with 8 bases separating them. Germline V gene sequence: CDR1 SGHRS, CDR2 YFSETQ. The CDR3, as DNA: TGCGCCAGCAGCCCACAGGGCTCTGGGGCCAACGTCCTGACTTTC. Translated: CASSPQGSGANVLTF. Supplemented by reference TRBV5-1 and TRBJ2-6, the full variable domain reads KAGVTQTPRYLIKTRGQQVTLSCSPISGHRSVSWYQQTPGQGLQFLFEYFSETQRNKGNFPGRFSGRQFSNSRSEMNVSTLELGDSALYLCASSPQGSGANVLTFGAGSRLTVL.

This clonotype was detected many times. The J gene is TRBJ2-7, the V gene TRBV12-3 or TRBV12-4; D may correspond to TRBD1 or TRBD2 (5 bases each). The CDR3 spans 12 residues. The ends were cut back, 6 bases at V and 7 bases at J, with 13 bases in the middle. The CDR3 protein is CASRRDPREQYF. Written as DNA, the CDR3 is TGTGCCAGCAGGAGGGACCCGAGGGAGCAGTACTTC.

This clonotype was seen many times. This chain connects TRBV12-3 or TRBV12-4 to TRBJ1-2, with TRBD1 matching over 8 bases. The CDR3 spans 14 residues. V gave up 6 bases and J gave up 0 bases; unmatched junction bases: 3. This CDR3 reads CASSRQGTNYGYTF. The CDR3 region has the DNA TGTGCCAGCAGCCGACAGGGGACTAACTATGGCTACACCTTC.

This clonotype was detected a few times. The chain uses TRBV7-9 and TRBJ2-2; D is ambiguous. Trimming cost V 1 base and J 9 bases, with 0 bases left between them. CDR1 and CDR2 from the germline V gene are SEHNR and FQNEAQ (reference sequence). The CDR3 totals 10 residues. The CDR3 coding sequence is TGTGCCAGCAGCTTAGGGGAGCTGTTTTTT. It encodes CASSLGELFF.

This clonotype has a count of ten or more. In nucleotides, the CDR3 is TGCAGTGCTAGGAGTCTGAACTACAATGAGCAGTTCTTC. Its translation is CSARSLNYNEQFF. The rearrangement joins TRBV20-1 to TRBJ2-1, with D hard to call. This CDR3 is built from 13 residues. With 3 bases removed from V and 3 bases from J, the gap between germline ends came to 9 bases. Germline V gives CDR1 DFQATT, CDR2 SNEGSKA (reference sequence).

This clonotype appeared many times. This sequence joins TRBV7-6 and TRBJ2-7; D is unclear. The germline CDR1 and CDR2 sequences are SGHVS and FNYEAQ. Trimming pared 1 base from V and 4 bases from J, leaving 11 bases between. CDR3 size: 14 residues. The CDR3 sequence: CASSLGPTTYEQYF. The DNA of the CDR3 is TGTGCCAGCAGCTTAGGACCGACCACGTACGAGCAGTACTTC.

This clonotype was detected a few times. This CDR3 is CASSIPGVNNEQFF. The CDR3, as DNA: TGTGCCAGCAGTATCCCCGGAGTGAACAATGAGCAGTTCTTC. The gene calls are TRBV7-2 and TRBJ2-1; unclear D gene. V gave up 6 bases and J gave up 5 bases, with 14 bases separating them. Germline loops: CDR1 SGHTA, CDR2 FQGNSA. The CDR3 spans 14 residues.

This clonotype occurred many times. This chain uses TRBV29-1 with TRBJ1-3; TRBD1 might be the D (5 bases). V was pared by 7 bases and J by 2 bases, with 9 bases between. This CDR3 is built from 12 residues. Per the germline V gene, CDR1 is SQVTM and CDR2 is ANQGSEA. The CDR3 DNA reads as TGCAGCGGGCGGGGCACTGGAAACACCATATATTTT. Protein: CSGRGTGNTIYF.

This clonotype was counted at least ten times. The CDR3 protein is CATSDSASRTYEQYF. CDR3 in DNA: TGTGCCACCAGTGATTCGGCTAGCAGAACCTACGAGCAGTACTTC. The V gene is TRBV24-1, the J gene TRBJ2-7, with D possibly being TRBD2 (5 bases). Germline V lookup: CDR1 KGHDR, CDR2 SFDVKD. Trimming left V 2 bases short and J 2 bases short, with 12 bases between. The CDR3 is 15 amino acids.

This clonotype was observed many times. In DNA, the CDR3 is TGCAGTGCTAATCCGGGACACTCCTACGAGCAGTACTTC. Translated, it gives CSANPGHSYEQYF. The genes are TRBV20-1 and TRBJ2-7, with D possibly TRBD1 on 6 matching bases. The CDR3 covers 13 residues. CDR1 and CDR2 from the germline V gene are DFQATT and SNEGSKA (reference sequence). V was pared by 4 bases and J by 0 bases, with 10 bases between.

In this sample, this clonotype turned up many times. The chain couples TRBV12-3 or TRBV12-4 to TRBJ1-2, with 8 bases that match TRBD1. This CDR3 spans 12 amino acids. Trimming removed 6 bases from V and 8 bases from J; junction bases left unmatched: 5. CDR3 sequence reads: CASSNRGLGYTF. The DNA for the CDR3 is TGTGCCAGCAGCAACAGGGGGTTGGGCTACACCTTC.

The gene calls are TRBV7-6 and TRBJ2-2, with 11 bases fitting TRBD2. The CDR3 is made up of 16 amino acids. Germline CDR1 SGHVS, CDR2 FNYEAQ. The ends lost 5 bases at V and 2 bases at J; junction bases unmatched: 4. CDR3 DNA: TGTGCCAGCAGCCCGGGACTAGCGGAAAACACCGGGGAGCTGTTTTTT. It yields the protein CASSPGLAENTGELFF.

Ten or more counts support this clonotype. The chain combines TRBV9 with TRBJ1-1; D gene uncertain. V shed 3 bases and J shed 1 base, with 10 bases lying between them. The CDR3 length is 14 residues. In germline, CDR1 is SGDLS, CDR2 YYNGEE. DNA for the CDR3: TGTGCCAGCAGCGCGATACGGACGAACACTGAAGCTTTCTTT. This encodes CASSAIRTNTEAFF. Looking up the rest from reference TRBV9 and TRBJ1-1 gives the full variable domain: DSGVTQTPKHLITATGQRVTLRCSPRSGDLSVYWYQQSLDQGLQFLIQYYNGEERAKGNILERFSAQQFPDLHSELNLSSLELGDSALYFCASSAIRTNTEAFFGQGTRLTVV.

At least ten counts were recorded for this clonotype. The V gene is TRBV20-1, the J gene TRBJ2-2; 11 bases fit TRBD2. J was trimmed by 7 bases and V by 2 bases; bases with no gene match: 3. CDR1 is DFQATT and CDR2 is SNEGSKA in the germline V gene (reference sequence). This CDR3 is 14 amino acids long. The CDR3 nucleotides are TGCAGTGCTAGAACTAGCGGGAGCAGCGGGGAGCTGTTTTTT. Protein sequence: CSARTSGSSGELFF.

In its sample, this clonotype was seen many times. The chain has TRBV7-2 and TRBJ1-5; maybe TRBD1 (6 bases). The CDR3 extends over 16 amino acids. With 2 bases removed from V and 0 bases from J, the gap between germline ends came to 11 bases. Germline loops: CDR1 SGHTA, CDR2 FQGNSA. Here the CDR3 DNA reads TGTGCCAGCAGCTTAAGGAGGGGGGATAGCAATCAGCCCCAGCATTTT. This sequence encodes CASSLRRGDSNQPQHF.

This clonotype has a count of ten or more. This chain uses TRBV7-9 with TRBJ2-4; D is possibly TRBD2 (6 bases). V was clipped by 11 bases and J by 1 base, with 15 bases between them. Germline lookup yields CDR1 SEHNR and CDR2 FQNEAQ (reference sequence). The length of the CDR3 is 14 residues. The CDR3: CAAGAGIAKNIQYF. CDR3 bases: TGTGCCGCTGGAGCGGGTATTGCCAAAAACATTCAGTACTTC. The complete variable domain, with remaining parts taken from reference TRBV7-9 and TRBJ2-4, reads DTGVSQNPRHKITKRGQNVTFRCDPISEHNRLYWYRQTLGQGPEFLTYFQNEAQLEKSRLLSDRFSAERPKGSFSTLEIQRTEQGDSAMYLCAAGAGIAKNIQYFGAGTRLSVL.

As concerns this clonotype: The junction and the germline gene differ at one end; a read error may be behind it. The genes are TRBV20-1 and TRBJ1-5; no firm D call. Germline CDR1 reads DFQATT; CDR2 reads SNEGSKA (reference sequence). The CDR3 has 14 residues. CDR3 residues: CSARIPGNNQPQNF. The CDR3 DNA is TGCAGTGCTAGGATTCCGGGTAACAATCAGCCCCAGAATTTT.

This clonotype was recorded many times. The chain recombines TRBV20-1 with TRBJ2-5; TRBD1 agrees at 8 bases. V was pared by 0 bases and J by 5 bases, with 8 bases of the junction left unmatched. Germline V CDR1 and CDR2: DFQATT, SNEGSKA (reference sequence). There are 15 residues in the CDR3. The CDR3 sequence is CSARDMAGGAETQYF. CDR3 DNA sequence: TGCAGTGCTAGAGATATGGCAGGGGGCGCCGAGACCCAGTACTTC.

The table lists this clonotype with many counts. The J gene is TRBJ2-3, the V gene TRBV7-2; D unclear. Trimming removed 2 bases from V and 2 bases from J, with 11 bases in between. The CDR3 length is 15 residues. Germline loops: CDR1 SGHTA, CDR2 FQGNSA. The CDR3 here is CASSLLPRSTDTQYF. The CDR3, as DNA: TGTGCCAGCAGCTTACTGCCTCGATCCACAGATACGCAGTATTTT.

This clonotype was counted at least ten times. The rearrangement links TRBV3-1 to TRBJ2-1, with D perhaps TRBD1 (5 bases). Germline V gives CDR1 LGHDT, CDR2 YNNKEL (reference sequence). The CDR3 spans 13 residues. Between the trimmed V and J ends, which lost 1 base and 9 bases, there was a span of 10 bases. The CDR3 here is CASSQGLDTEQFF. CDR3 DNA sequence: TGTGCCAGCAGCCAAGGACTGGACACTGAGCAGTTCTTC.

This clonotype occurred many times. The chain's CDR3 is CSARDRPGLAGPLRGYEQYF. The CDR3 DNA follows: TGCAGTGCTAGAGATCGGCCGGGACTAGCGGGACCTCTTCGAGGATACGAGCAGTACTTC. The chain carries TRBV20-1 and TRBJ2-7; 13 nucleotides agree with TRBD2. J was trimmed by 4 bases and V by 0 bases; bases with no gene match: 18. The CDR3 spans 20 residues. Germline values: CDR1 DFQATT, CDR2 SNEGSKA (reference sequence).

This clonotype was counted at least ten times. J is TRBJ2-7 and V is TRBV5-1; D not certain. V was cut by 1 base and J by 3 bases, with 11 bases left in between. The CDR3 spans 14 residues. Germline V lookup: CDR1 SGHRS, CDR2 YFSETQ. For the CDR3, the DNA is TGCGCCAGCAGCTTGATTGGGAACAACTACGAGCAGTACTTC. Encoded protein: CASSLIGNNYEQYF.

The chain combines TRBV20-1 with TRBJ2-1, with TRBD1 identical over 8 bases. CDR3 size: 17 residues. V shed 1 base and J 0 bases; nucleotides not matched to a gene: 8. Germline CDR1 reads DFQATT; CDR2 reads SNEGSKA (reference sequence). The DNA for the CDR3 is TGCAGTGCTAGAGTGGCAGGGGGCCTAAGCTCCTACAATGAGCAGTTCTTC. Protein: CSARVAGGLSSYNEQFF.